A selection of T cell receptor beta chains follows, all from one sample in a study of T cell responses to AZD1222 COVID-19 vaccine. Sequencing used immunoSEQ multiplex PCR; TCRdb keeps in-frame clones, though not all of them. Of fewer than 150,000 clones listed, 92% are singletons. Sequences were derived from peripheral blood, sampled on day 0 of AZD1222 vaccination. Source of these receptors: an adult in good health. The CDR3 runs from the conserved cysteine through the conserved F or W. The D gene is left open where the match is weak. Clone size is given for some rows only: seen once, a few or many times, or a class if the clone is expanded.

d_gene,v_gene,abundance,len,j_gene,CDR3nt,CDR3aa
-,TRBV3-1/TRBV3-2,-,13,TRBJ2-3,TGTGCCAGCAGTCCCTACCGCACAGATACGCAGTATTTT,CASSPYRTDTQYF
-,TRBV14,-,13,TRBJ1-6,TGTGCCAGCAGCCGCGTGGGGGATTCACCCCTCCACTTT,CASSRVGDSPLHF
TRBD1,TRBV5-1,-,14,TRBJ1-1,TGCGCCAGCAGCTTGGTTCAGGGGGATGTTCGGGCTTTCTTT,CASSLVQGDVRAFF
-,TRBV10-2,few,15,TRBJ2-3,TGCGCCAGCAGTGGAGCTCTTACGCGCACAGATACGCAGTATTTT,CASSGALTRTDTQYF
-,TRBV11-2,once,15,TRBJ2-7,TGTGCCAGCAGCTTAGTACGGGGACGAGCCTACGAGCAGTACTTC,CASSLVRGRAYEQYF
TRBD1,TRBV6-5,-,13,TRBJ1-5,TGTGCCAGTACAGACAGGGAGGGTCAGCCCCAGCATTTT,CASTDREGQPQHF
-,TRBV19,-,13,TRBJ1-3,TGTGCCAGTAGTCCTGGACCTGGAAACACCATATATTTT,CASSPGPGNTIYF
-,TRBV6-5,once,14,TRBJ2-1,TGTGCCAGCAGAGGGCGGGGCTCCTACAATGAGCAGTTCTTC,CASRGRGSYNEQFF
-,TRBV15,-,16,TRBJ2-6,TGTGCCACCAGCAGAGGGGGGCTCTCTGGGGCCAACGTCCTGACTTTC,CATSRGGLSGANVLTF
-,TRBV9,-,15,TRBJ2-3,TGTGCCAGCAGCGTAGCGTTAGCAAACACAGATACGCAGTATTTT,CASSVALANTDTQYF
-,TRBV6-5,-,14,TRBJ2-7,TGTGCCAGCAGTTCGGACGGAGAAACCTACGAGCAGTACTTC,CASSSDGETYEQYF
-,TRBV2,once,15,TRBJ1-1,TGTGCCAGCAGTGAAGGATTCGGATCGAGCAAAGAAGCTTTCTTT,CASSEGFGSSKEAFF
TRBD1,TRBV7-9,-,16,TRBJ1-1,TGTGCCAGCAGCGAGGGACAGGGCATCCCCAACACTGAAGCTTTCTTT,CASSEGQGIPNTEAFF
-,TRBV27,-,14,TRBJ2-3,TGTGCCAGCAGTTTCGACCCTTTGGGAGATACGCAGTATTTT,CASSFDPLGDTQYF
-,TRBV28,-,11,TRBJ2-7,TGTGCCAGCACCGCTCTCGGAGAGCAGTACTTC,CASTALGEQYF
-,TRBV2,once,13,TRBJ1-2,TGTGCCAGCAGCATAGACAGCCTGTCGGGCAACACCTTC,CASSIDSLSGNTF
-,TRBV27,-,15,TRBJ2-7,TGTGCCAGCAGTTTCGCCTACCAGGGGGGCGACGAGCAGTACTTC,CASSFAYQGGDEQYF
-,TRBV7-2,-,15,TRBJ1-5,TGTGCCAGCACCTTAACGGGAGGGAGCAATCAGCCCCAGCATTTT,CASTLTGGSNQPQHF
-,TRBV9,-,14,TRBJ2-7,TGTGCCAGCAGCGTAGAGGGCACCTCCTACGAGCAGTACTTC,CASSVEGTSYEQYF
TRBD1,TRBV5-5,few,14,TRBJ1-3,TGTGCCAGCACCCCTAGGGGGCCGGTGAACACCATATATTTT,CASTPRGPVNTIYF
TRBD2,TRBV6-2/TRBV6-3,-,15,TRBJ2-1,TGTGCCAGCAGTTCGGGACTAGCGGGGAACAATGAGCAGTTCTTC,CASSSGLAGNNEQFF
-,TRBV5-1,-,14,TRBJ2-2,TGCGCCAGCAGCTCCGGGAGAGGGACTGGGGAGCTGTTTTTT,CASSSGRGTGELFF
TRBD2,TRBV30,-,13,TRBJ2-1,TGTGCCTGGGGACTAGTCTCCTACAATGAGCAGTTCTTC,CAWGLVSYNEQFF
TRBD1,TRBV5-6,-,15,TRBJ1-6,TGTGCCAGCAGCCCACAGGGACAGGCTAGTTCACCCCTCCACTTT,CASSPQGQASSPLHF
-,TRBV3-1/TRBV3-2,-,13,TRBJ1-6,TGTGCCAGCAGCCACAACACCGGGGTACCCCTCCACTTT,CASSHNTGVPLHF
-,TRBV6-5,-,14,TRBJ1-5,TGTGCCAGCAGTTCGGGACACTACAATCAGCCCCAGCATTTT,CASSSGHYNQPQHF
-,TRBV9,-,14,TRBJ1-5,TGTGCCAGCAGCCCCTCAGATGGCAATCAGCCCCAGCATTTT,CASSPSDGNQPQHF
-,TRBV7-9,-,14,TRBJ1-1,TGTGCCAGCAGCTTAGCGGCCAGGGGCGCGGAAGCTTTCTTT,CASSLAARGAEAFF
-,TRBV27,-,12,TRBJ2-7,TGTGCCAGCAGTCAAGGGTCCGCCGAGCAGTACTTC,CASSQGSAEQYF